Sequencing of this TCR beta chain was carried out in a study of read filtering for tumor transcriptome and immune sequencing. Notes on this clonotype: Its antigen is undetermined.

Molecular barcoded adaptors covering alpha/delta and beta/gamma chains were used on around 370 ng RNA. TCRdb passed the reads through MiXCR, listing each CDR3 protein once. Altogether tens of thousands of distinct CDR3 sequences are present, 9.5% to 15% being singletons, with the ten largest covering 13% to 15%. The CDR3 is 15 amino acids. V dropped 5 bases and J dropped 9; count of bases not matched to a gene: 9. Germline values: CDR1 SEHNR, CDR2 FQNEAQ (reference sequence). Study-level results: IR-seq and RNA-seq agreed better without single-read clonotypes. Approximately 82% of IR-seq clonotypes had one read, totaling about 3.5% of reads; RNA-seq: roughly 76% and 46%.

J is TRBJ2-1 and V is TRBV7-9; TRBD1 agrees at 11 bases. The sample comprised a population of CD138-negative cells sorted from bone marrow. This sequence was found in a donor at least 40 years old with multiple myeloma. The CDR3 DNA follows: TGTGCCAGCAGCAACGGACAGGGGGCGCTTACTGAGCAGTTCTTC. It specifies CASSNGQGALTEQFF.